The 25 T cell receptor beta chains given below trace back to one sample, sequenced in a study of Graves' ophthalmopathy and Graves' hyperthyroidism. For repertoire sequencing, the TCR beta CDR3 regions were amplified from RNA transcripts. RT-PCR in the first round used HTBI primers; a second-round multiplex PCR followed. TCRdb itself ran the multiplex PCR reads through MiXCR, one entry per CDR3 protein. In the table there are hundreds of thousands of distinct CDR3 sequences, roughly 20% of which are singletons. The source material was peripheral blood. The receptors stem from a young woman with stable Graves' hyperthyroidism. Some clones in this sample may be carry-over from other donors' samples.

This clonotype has only a few counts. This sequence joins TRBV4-1 and TRBJ1-2; D possibly corresponds to TRBD1 (5 bases). The CDR3 is 16 residues long. The germline V gene has CDR1 MGHRA and CDR2 YSYEKL. V dropped 4 bases and J dropped 0 bases, with 15 bases sitting between them. CDR3 region: CASSPEGDWANYGYTF. The CDR3 region has the DNA TGCGCCAGCAGCCCTGAAGGGGACTGGGCTAACTATGGCTACACCTTC.

This clonotype was seen only a few times. V is TRBV5-1 and J is TRBJ2-4; perhaps TRBD2 as D (7 bases). CDR3 length: 16 residues. V lost 4 bases and J lost 0, with 14 bases in between. Looked up from germline, CDR1 is SGHRS and CDR2 is YFSETQ. CDR3 sequence (DNA): TGCGCCAGCAGCAAGGAGGGGGGGGTAGCCAAAAACATTCAGTACTTC. It is translated as CASSKEGGVAKNIQYF.

This clonotype was recorded a few times. The chain employs TRBV28 and TRBJ1-5; 10 positions agree with TRBD1. This CDR3 is built from 17 residues. Germline V gene data show CDR1 as MDHEN and CDR2 as SYDVKM. V was clipped by 2 bases and J by 4 bases; unmatched bases: 8. Here the CDR3 reads CASSLRTGGLWNQPQHF. CDR3 coding DNA: TGTGCCAGCAGTTTAAGGACAGGGGGACTGTGGAATCAGCCCCAGCATTTT.

The rearrangement joins TRBV12-3 or TRBV12-4 to TRBJ2-2; no definite D call. Trimming stripped 10 bases from V and 6 bases from J, with 12 bases between. This CDR3 spans 12 amino acids. The CDR3 DNA reads TGTGCCACCCGATGGGAAGCCGGGGAGCTGTTTTTT. Protein: CATRWEAGELFF.

With respect to this clonotype: Here the CDR3 omits its conserved ending phenylalanine or tryptophan, so a read error is the likely source. This chain uses TRBV11-2 with TRBJ2-2; no definite D call. The CDR3 consists of 13 residues. In germline, CDR1 is SGHAT, CDR2 FQNNGV. Trimming removed 3 bases at V and 4 bases at J, with 6 bases between. Written as DNA, the CDR3 is TGTGCCAGCAGCTTCGGTCCCACCGGGGAGCTGTTTATT. This encodes CASSFGPTGELFI.

The chain joins TRBV14 to TRBJ1-1; D is uncertain. This CDR3 comprises 13 residues. Germline CDR1 SGHDN, CDR2 FVKESK. V was shortened by 3 bases and J by 10 bases, with 15 bases between the two germline ends. This CDR3 is CASSQGRIEGAFF. The CDR3 DNA follows: TGTGCCAGCAGCCAGGGTCGAATTGAAGGAGCTTTCTTT.

The table lists this clonotype with many counts. The V and J genes are TRBV28 and TRBJ1-5; 7 nucleotides match TRBD1. This CDR3 is built from 15 residues. Unmatched junction bases numbered 10, after V lost 6 bases and J lost 5 bases. From germline, CDR1 is MDHEN and CDR2 SYDVKM. The CDR3 nucleotides read TGTGCCAGCAGCTCAAGGGGGCCCGCGGATCAGCCCCAGCATTTT. Translation gives CASSSRGPADQPQHF.

J is TRBJ2-7 and V is TRBV6-1; TRBD1 matches at 7 bases. The CDR3 has 14 residues. Trimming cost V 7 bases and J 5 bases; bases outside gene matches: 11. Per the germline V gene, CDR1 is MNHNS and CDR2 is SASEGT. Here the CDR3 reads CASIQTGWGNEQYF. The CDR3 DNA is TGTGCCAGCATACAGACAGGGTGGGGGAACGAGCAGTACTTC.

This chain links TRBV12-3 or TRBV12-4 with TRBJ2-7; 9 bases agree with TRBD1. Trimming took 9 bases from V and 2 from J; bases not matched to a gene: 11. The CDR3 length is 15 residues. In nucleotides, the CDR3 is TGTGCCAGTAAGGCTTCCGGGACAGGGCCCTACGAGCAGTACTTC. This gives the protein CASKASGTGPYEQYF.

In its sample, this clonotype was seen many times. The CDR3 protein is CASSIAAGGHYEQYF. In DNA form, the CDR3 reads TGTGCCAGTAGTATAGCTGCAGGGGGCCACTACGAGCAGTACTTC. The V and J genes are TRBV19 and TRBJ2-7; TRBD1 matches at 8 bases. The trim removed 1 base at V and 3 bases at J, leaving 5 bases unmatched. This CDR3 comprises 15 residues. Germline V gives CDR1 LNHDA, CDR2 SQIVND (reference sequence).

This clonotype has at least ten counts. The V call is TRBV7-3, the J call TRBJ1-1; D not certain. There are 15 residues in the CDR3. Trimming removed 8 bases at V and 1 base at J, with 17 bases between. Germline lookup yields CDR1 SGHTA and CDR2 FQGTGA. The CDR3 reads CASRDGVGGNTEAFF. The CDR3 coding sequence is TGTGCCAGCCGCGATGGGGTTGGAGGGAACACTGAAGCTTTCTTT.

This chain joins TRBV28 and TRBJ2-7, with 10 nucleotides matching TRBD2. The V segment lost 6 bases and the J segment 3 bases; nucleotides outside the gene matches: 8. The CDR3 has 15 residues. CDR1 is MDHEN and CDR2 is SYDVKM in the germline V gene. In DNA form, the CDR3 reads TGTGCCAGCAGGAGGCTAGCGGGAGAGGTCTACGAGCAGTACTTC. Residues: CASRRLAGEVYEQYF.

This clonotype has a handful of counts. In nucleotides, the CDR3 is TGTGCCAGCAGCCCCTGGGGCGACAGCTCCTACGAGCAGTACTTC. This sequence encodes CASSPWGDSSYEQYF. The gene calls are TRBV3-1 and TRBJ2-7; maybe TRBD1 (5 bases). V was pared by 4 bases and J by 0 bases, with 13 bases between. Germline V gene sequence: CDR1 LGHDT, CDR2 YNNKEL (reference sequence). The CDR3 has 15 residues.

The rearrangement links TRBV5-1 to TRBJ2-2; 7 bases agree with TRBD1. The CDR3 consists of 16 residues. Germline-derived CDR1 and CDR2 are SGHRS and YFSETQ. The V and J ends lost 0 bases and 7 bases, in that order; junction bases with no gene match: 9. The CDR3 protein is CASSLASGQESGELFF. The CDR3 DNA follows: TGCGCCAGCAGCTTGGCTTCAGGACAGGAAAGCGGGGAGCTGTTTTTT. Drawing the rest from reference TRBV5-1 and TRBJ2-2, the complete variable domain is KAGVTQTPRYLIKTRGQQVTLSCSPISGHRSVSWYQQTPGQGLQFLFEYFSETQRNKGNFPGRFSGRQFSNSRSEMNVSTLELGDSALYLCASSLASGQESGELFFGEGSRLTVL.

Many counts were recorded for this clonotype. The chain links TRBV2 to TRBJ2-7; a weak D match, TRBD1 (6 bases). The CDR3 sequence is 12 residues long. Germline CDR1 and CDR2: SNHLY and FYNNEI. V was shortened by 6 bases and J by 1 base, with 7 bases between the two germline ends. The CDR3: CASRGGSYEQYF. The CDR3 nucleotides read TGTGCCAGCAGAGGGGGTTCCTACGAGCAGTACTTC.

On this clonotype itself: The CDR3 does not close with the conserved phenylalanine or tryptophan, likely indicating a read error. The V gene is TRBV6-2 or TRBV6-3, the J gene TRBJ1-5; D is possibly TRBD1 (5 bases). Between the trimmed V and J ends, which lost 2 bases and 6 bases, there was a span of 14 bases. There are 15 residues in the CDR3. Germline CDR1 is MNHEY and CDR2 is SVGEGT. CDR3 sequence (DNA): TGTGCCAGCAGTTACGGCACAGGCTCCCCTCAGCCCCAGCATTAT. This gives the protein CASSYGTGSPQPQHY.

This clonotype came up many times. The rearrangement uses TRBV20-1 and TRBJ2-7; TRBD2 is a possible D gene (5 bases). CDR3 length: 11 amino acids. Between the trimmed V and J ends, which lost 6 bases and 4 bases, there was a span of 10 bases. CDR1 and CDR2 (germline): DFQATT, SNEGSKA (reference sequence). For the CDR3, the DNA is TGCAGTGCCCTCAGCGGTTACGAGCAGTACTTC. Protein sequence: CSALSGYEQYF.

The chain links TRBV11-2 to TRBJ2-7, with 9 nucleotides matching TRBD2. Unmatched junction bases numbered 11, after V lost 5 bases and J lost 0 bases. This CDR3 region has 17 residues. In germline, CDR1 is SGHAT, CDR2 FQNNGV. The CDR3 protein is CASSLLAGSGGSYEQYF. The CDR3 DNA reads as TGTGCCAGCAGCCTTTTGGCGGGTAGCGGGGGCTCCTACGAGCAGTACTTC.

At least ten counts were recorded for this clonotype. The chain has TRBV12-3 or TRBV12-4 and TRBJ1-2; D is perhaps TRBD1 (5 bases). The CDR3 runs 14 residues. Trimming removed 3 bases at V and 6 bases at J, with 14 bases between. CDR3 loop: CASSFYPREDGYTF. The DNA for the CDR3 is TGTGCCAGCAGTTTTTACCCCAGGGAAGATGGCTACACCTTC.

The sample holds many counts of this clonotype. The rearrangement joins TRBV12-3 or TRBV12-4 to TRBJ1-2; D call uncertain. The CDR3 runs to 13 residues. With 7 bases removed from V and 7 bases from J, the gap between germline ends came to 16 bases. In DNA, the CDR3 is TGTGCCAGCACCATTTCCTTAGGCTTTGGCTACACCTTC. It specifies CASTISLGFGYTF.

This rearrangement joins TRBV28 to TRBJ2-2; 7 bases agree with TRBD2. The V gene end was trimmed by 10 bases and the J gene end by 0 bases; junction bases not matched to a gene: 14. The germline V gene encodes CDR1 MDHEN and CDR2 SYDVKM. There are 17 residues in the CDR3. The CDR3 loop reads CAIPTTGGRANTGELFF. For the CDR3, the DNA is TGTGCCATCCCAACGACTGGCGGGAGAGCGAACACCGGGGAGCTGTTTTTT.

This clonotype was seen only a few times. The V gene is TRBV28, the J gene TRBJ2-7, with TRBD2 as a possible D gene (6 bases). Germline lookup yields CDR1 MDHEN and CDR2 SYDVKM. CDR3 size: 15 residues. Between the trimmed V and J ends, which lost 6 bases and 5 bases, there was a span of 20 bases. In nucleotides, the CDR3 is TGTGCCAGCAGGCGGGGTGTTGGGGTCCTCCACGAGCAGTACTTC. Translated: CASRRGVGVLHEQYF.

This clonotype was seen many times. This rearrangement joins TRBV6-1 to TRBJ1-2; 9 nucleotides line up with TRBD1. Looked up from germline, CDR1 is MNHNS and CDR2 is SASEGT. CDR3 size: 13 residues. With V trimmed by 5 bases and J by 4 bases, 2 bases remained unmatched. As DNA, the CDR3 is TGTGCCAGCAGTAAGACAGGGGGCTATGGCTACACCTTC. Amino acid sequence: CASSKTGGYGYTF.

The chain is built from TRBV4-2 and TRBJ2-5; the match to TRBD2 covers 8 bases. V shed 1 base, J shed 3 bases, and the junction held 1 base outside the gene matches. The germline gives CDR1 LGHNA, CDR2 YNFKEQ. The CDR3 covers 14 residues. CDR3 protein: CASSQVAGKETQYF. The DNA for the CDR3 is TGTGCCAGCAGCCAAGTAGCGGGGAAAGAGACCCAGTACTTC.

This clonotype was observed at least ten times. The chain employs TRBV27 and TRBJ2-5; no definite D call. This CDR3 is built from 17 residues. V was pared by 2 bases and J by 2 bases, with 18 bases between. The germline CDR1 and CDR2 sequences are MNHEY and SMNVEV (reference sequence). The CDR3 spells CASSLIGSVLSQETQYF. The CDR3 DNA is TGTGCCAGCAGTTTAATTGGCAGCGTCTTAAGTCAAGAGACCCAGTACTTC.